These T cell receptor beta chains were read from a single sample in a study of T cells in Graves' hyperthyroidism and ophthalmopathy. TCRdb passed the multiplex PCR reads through MiXCR, listing each CDR3 protein once. The sample includes about 760,000 distinct CDR3 sequences, approximately 36% of them seen just once. The sample comprised blood. All receptors come from a woman aged 40 to 50 with Graves' hyperthyroidism. Both conserved end residues are part of each CDR3. Each record gives: clone size, J gene, D gene, V gene, CDR3 DNA, CDR3 protein. The D gene is left open where the match is weak. Size is stated for part of the rows, as once, few or many counts, or as a class when the clone is expanded.

abundance: few; j_gene: TRBJ1-5; d_gene: .; v_gene: TRBV6-5; CDR3nt: TGTGCCAGCAGCGGCCGCGGGCCCCAGCATTTT; CDR3aa: CASSGRGPQHF
abundance: many; j_gene: TRBJ2-2; d_gene: TRBD1; v_gene: TRBV10-3; CDR3nt: TGTGCCATCAGGTCCGCCGGGACAGGGAGCGGCGGGGAGCTGTTTTTT; CDR3aa: CAIRSAGTGSGGELFF
abundance: .; j_gene: TRBJ1-5; d_gene: TRBD1; v_gene: TRBV12-5; CDR3nt: TGTGCCAGCAGGGGGCCTCGTCTTCAGCCCCAGCATTTT; CDR3aa: CASRGPRLQPQHF
abundance: .; j_gene: TRBJ2-2; d_gene: .; v_gene: TRBV7-2; CDR3nt: TGTGCCAGCAGCTTCGGGACTCGGCCCGACACCGGGGAGCTGTTTTTT; CDR3aa: CASSFGTRPDTGELFF
abundance: many; j_gene: TRBJ2-7; d_gene: .; v_gene: TRBV29-1; CDR3nt: TGCAGCGTTGAGGGCGGCGGAGCCTACGAGCAGTACTTC; CDR3aa: CSVEGGGAYEQYF
abundance: many; j_gene: TRBJ1-2; d_gene: .; v_gene: TRBV5-1; CDR3nt: TGCGCCAGCAGGCAGGGGAATAACTATGGCTACACCTTC; CDR3aa: CASRQGNNYGYTF
abundance: few; j_gene: TRBJ1-2; d_gene: TRBD1; v_gene: TRBV10-3; CDR3nt: TGTGCCAGCAGTCCTTTCCTCGACAGGGTTAACTATGGCTACACCTTC; CDR3aa: CASSPFLDRVNYGYTF
abundance: .; j_gene: TRBJ2-7; d_gene: .; v_gene: TRBV5-1; CDR3nt: TGCGCCAGCAGCTTGTTGGACAGTCGGGACGAGCAGTACTTC; CDR3aa: CASSLLDSRDEQYF
abundance: few; j_gene: TRBJ2-7; d_gene: .; v_gene: TRBV28; CDR3nt: TGTGCCAGCAGTACCCCGGCCAAACGCCACGAGCAGTACTTC; CDR3aa: CASSTPAKRHEQYF
abundance: .; j_gene: TRBJ2-2; d_gene: .; v_gene: TRBV29-1; CDR3nt: TGCAGCGTTGTCAGGGTGGAACGCGGGGAGCTGTTTTTT; CDR3aa: CSVVRVERGELFF
abundance: few; j_gene: TRBJ2-2; d_gene: TRBD2; v_gene: TRBV7-2; CDR3nt: TGTGCCAGCAGCTTAGTAGGGGGACTAGCGGGAATGACCGGGGAGCTGTTTTTT; CDR3aa: CASSLVGGLAGMTGELFF
abundance: .; j_gene: TRBJ1-4; d_gene: .; v_gene: TRBV19; CDR3nt: TGTGCCAGTAGTATAGATCCAGGGGCCCGTAATGAAAAACTGTTTTTT; CDR3aa: CASSIDPGARNEKLFF
abundance: few; j_gene: TRBJ2-7; d_gene: .; v_gene: TRBV6-5; CDR3nt: TGTGCCAGCAGTTCCGGGGGCGGGGATCCCTACGAGCAGTACTTC; CDR3aa: CASSSGGGDPYEQYF
abundance: many; j_gene: TRBJ1-2; d_gene: .; v_gene: TRBV7-8; CDR3nt: TGTGCCAGCAGCTTATCAGGGGATGGCTACACCTTC; CDR3aa: CASSLSGDGYTF
abundance: few; j_gene: TRBJ2-2; d_gene: .; v_gene: TRBV2; CDR3nt: TGTGCCAGCAGTGAAATAGGGCTTTACGGGGAGCTGTTTTTT; CDR3aa: CASSEIGLYGELFF
abundance: many; j_gene: TRBJ1-6; d_gene: .; v_gene: TRBV6-5; CDR3nt: TGTGCCAGCAGTTACTACGGGGGCTCCTATAATTCACCCCTCCACTTT; CDR3aa: CASSYYGGSYNSPLHF
abundance: .; j_gene: TRBJ1-4; d_gene: TRBD1; v_gene: TRBV10-2; CDR3nt: TGCGCCAGCAGTGCCCTGGACAGGGGGAGTGAAAAACTGTTTTTT; CDR3aa: CASSALDRGSEKLFF
abundance: .; j_gene: TRBJ1-2; d_gene: .; v_gene: TRBV12-3/TRBV12-4; CDR3nt: TGTGCCAGCAGTGGTCCCCTTGGGGGGGGCTATGGCTACACCTTC; CDR3aa: CASSGPLGGGYGYTF
abundance: few; j_gene: TRBJ1-4; d_gene: .; v_gene: TRBV7-9; CDR3nt: TGTGCCAGCAGCTTATTTTTTACAGCAACTAATGAAAAACTGTTTTTT; CDR3aa: CASSLFFTATNEKLFF
abundance: .; j_gene: TRBJ2-7; d_gene: TRBD2; v_gene: TRBV5-6; CDR3nt: TGTGCCAGCAGCCTATTCGGGGAGGGGTACGAGCAGTACTTC; CDR3aa: CASSLFGEGYEQYF
abundance: .; j_gene: TRBJ1-5; d_gene: TRBD1; v_gene: TRBV2; CDR3nt: TGTGCCAGCAGTTTCGGGACAGGGGGCTTTCAGCCCCAGCATTTT; CDR3aa: CASSFGTGGFQPQHF
abundance: .; j_gene: TRBJ2-7; d_gene: .; v_gene: TRBV25-1; CDR3nt: TGTGCCAGCAGTTTATATCTTCCCGGGAGCACCTACGAGCAGTACTTC; CDR3aa: CASSLYLPGSTYEQYF
abundance: many; j_gene: TRBJ1-1; d_gene: .; v_gene: TRBV2; CDR3nt: TGTGCCAGCAGTGACGAGGGGGTTACTGAAGCTTTCTTT; CDR3aa: CASSDEGVTEAFF
abundance: .; j_gene: TRBJ2-7; d_gene: TRBD1; v_gene: TRBV7-2; CDR3nt: TGTGCCAGCAGCCGGGACAGGGGCACTCCCTACGAGCAGTACTTC; CDR3aa: CASSRDRGTPYEQYF
abundance: .; j_gene: TRBJ2-2; d_gene: .; v_gene: TRBV12-5; CDR3nt: TGTGCTAGTGGTGGAGACAGGAACACCGGGGAGCTGTTTTTT; CDR3aa: CASGGDRNTGELFF
abundance: many; j_gene: TRBJ2-6; d_gene: .; v_gene: TRBV7-9; CDR3nt: TGTGCCAGCAGCTTACACCTCCTCACAGGGTATACTGGGGCCAACGTCCTGACTTTC; CDR3aa: CASSLHLLTGYTGANVLTF
abundance: many; j_gene: TRBJ2-7; d_gene: .; v_gene: TRBV18; CDR3nt: TGTGCCAGCTCACCGAACAGGGACGAGCAGTACTTC; CDR3aa: CASSPNRDEQYF
abundance: .; j_gene: TRBJ2-5; d_gene: .; v_gene: TRBV9; CDR3nt: TGTGCCAGCAGCGTAGGGTGGGGCGCGGAAGAGACCCAGTACTTC; CDR3aa: CASSVGWGAEETQYF
abundance: .; j_gene: TRBJ1-5; d_gene: .; v_gene: TRBV10-2; CDR3nt: TGCGCCAGCAGTGACGTCCAGGGCAATCAGCCCCAGCATTTT; CDR3aa: CASSDVQGNQPQHF
abundance: many; j_gene: TRBJ1-5; d_gene: TRBD1; v_gene: TRBV11-2; CDR3nt: TGTGCCAGCAGCTCAGGACAGGGAGGTGTCCAGCCCCAGCATTTT; CDR3aa: CASSSGQGGVQPQHF
abundance: .; j_gene: TRBJ2-7; d_gene: .; v_gene: TRBV13; CDR3nt: TGTGCCAGCAGCGCGGGACTTCCGAGCTCCTACGAGCAGTACTTC; CDR3aa: CASSAGLPSSYEQYF
abundance: few; j_gene: TRBJ1-5; d_gene: .; v_gene: TRBV4-2; CDR3nt: TGTGCCAGCAGCCAAGATAAGGGGGGTCGGCAGCCCCAGCATTTT; CDR3aa: CASSQDKGGRQPQHF
abundance: .; j_gene: TRBJ2-7; d_gene: .; v_gene: TRBV7-2; CDR3nt: TGTGCCAGCAGCCAGGGAGGAGAAGAGCAGTACTTC; CDR3aa: CASSQGGEEQYF
abundance: .; j_gene: TRBJ1-6; d_gene: .; v_gene: TRBV7-2; CDR3nt: TGTGCCAGCAGCAGCCGGGGGGTCCTGAATTCACCCCTCCACTTT; CDR3aa: CASSSRGVLNSPLHF
abundance: few; j_gene: TRBJ1-5; d_gene: .; v_gene: TRBV4-3; CDR3nt: TGCGCCAGCAGCCAAGATCTTGCGGGGCTAAACAATCAGCCCCAGCATTTT; CDR3aa: CASSQDLAGLNNQPQHF
abundance: .; j_gene: TRBJ2-5; d_gene: .; v_gene: TRBV5-1; CDR3nt: TGCGCCAACAGCTTAGGGGGACTGTACCAAGAGACCCAGTACTTC; CDR3aa: CANSLGGLYQETQYF
abundance: .; j_gene: TRBJ1-5; d_gene: TRBD1; v_gene: TRBV29-1; CDR3nt: TGCAGCGTAAGGGACAGCCAAAATCAGCCCCAGCATTTT; CDR3aa: CSVRDSQNQPQHF
abundance: few; j_gene: TRBJ1-4; d_gene: .; v_gene: TRBV12-3/TRBV12-4; CDR3nt: TGTGCCAGCAGCCACCACGGGGCAACTAATGAAAAACTGTTTTTT; CDR3aa: CASSHHGATNEKLFF
abundance: many; j_gene: TRBJ1-5; d_gene: .; v_gene: TRBV4-3; CDR3nt: TGCGCCAGCAGCCAAGGACTCGACAATCAGCCCCAGCATTTT; CDR3aa: CASSQGLDNQPQHF
abundance: .; j_gene: TRBJ1-2; d_gene: .; v_gene: TRBV12-3/TRBV12-4; CDR3nt: TGTGCCAGCAGTCATTGGGGGGACCCCTATGGCTACACCTTC; CDR3aa: CASSHWGDPYGYTF
abundance: .; j_gene: TRBJ2-5; d_gene: .; v_gene: TRBV29-1; CDR3nt: TGCAGCCAAGATCGACCGCAGGGAGGGACCCAGTACTTC; CDR3aa: CSQDRPQGGTQYF
abundance: few; j_gene: TRBJ2-2; d_gene: TRBD1; v_gene: TRBV7-2; CDR3nt: TGTGCCAGCAGCTCCCACAGGGGGAGGAACACCGGGGAGCTGTTTTTT; CDR3aa: CASSSHRGRNTGELFF
abundance: .; j_gene: TRBJ2-5; d_gene: .; v_gene: TRBV5-8; CDR3nt: TGTGCCAGCAGCCCCCTCGTGGATTGGTACCAAGAGACCCAGTACTTC; CDR3aa: CASSPLVDWYQETQYF
abundance: many; j_gene: TRBJ1-4; d_gene: .; v_gene: TRBV6-2/TRBV6-3; CDR3nt: TGTGCCAGCAGTTACCTTGAAGGTGGAGAAAAACTGTTTTTT; CDR3aa: CASSYLEGGEKLFF